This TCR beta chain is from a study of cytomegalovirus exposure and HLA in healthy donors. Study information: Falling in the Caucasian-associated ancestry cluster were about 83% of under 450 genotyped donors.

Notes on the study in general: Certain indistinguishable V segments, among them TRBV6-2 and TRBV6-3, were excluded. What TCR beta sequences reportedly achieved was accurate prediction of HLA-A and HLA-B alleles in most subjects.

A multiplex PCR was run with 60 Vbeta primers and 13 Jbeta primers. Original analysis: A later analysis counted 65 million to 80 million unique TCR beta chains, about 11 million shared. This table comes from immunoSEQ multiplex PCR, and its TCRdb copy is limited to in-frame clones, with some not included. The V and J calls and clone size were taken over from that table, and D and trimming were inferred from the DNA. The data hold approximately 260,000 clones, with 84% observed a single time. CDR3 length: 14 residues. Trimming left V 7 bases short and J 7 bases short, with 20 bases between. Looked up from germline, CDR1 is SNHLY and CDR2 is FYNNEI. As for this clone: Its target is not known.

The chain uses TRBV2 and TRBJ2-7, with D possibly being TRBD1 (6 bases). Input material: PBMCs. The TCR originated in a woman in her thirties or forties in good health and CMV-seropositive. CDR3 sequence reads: CASNPTGPLFEQYF. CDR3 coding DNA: TGTGCCAGCAACCCGACAGGTCCGCTTTTTGAGCAGTACTTC.